Listed below are T cell receptor beta chains from one sample, sequenced in a study of type 1 regulatory T cells. TCRdb re-called the reads through MiXCR, storing one row per CDR3 protein. The sample shows about 42,000 distinct CDR3 sequences, 9.5% to 15% of them seen only once. Antigen specificity for these receptors is unknown. Sequenced: cultured non-Tr1 T cells, either the whole culture or a sorted T cell fraction (not recorded which). All receptors come from a human donor in good health. Each CDR3 is given with its conserved first and last residue. The D gene is left open where the match is weak. The size of a clone is reported for some rows only, either as once, few or many, or as a class for expanded clones.

V	J	size	D	CDR3	DNA
TRBV6-5	TRBJ2-1	few	.	CASSYGASLNEQFF	TGTGCCAGCAGTTACGGCGCTAGCCTTAATGAGCAGTTCTTC
TRBV5-6	TRBJ2-1	many	TRBD2	CASSAKTSGHGEQFF	TGTGCCAGCAGCGCGAAGACTAGCGGGCACGGTGAGCAGTTCTTC
TRBV20-1	TRBJ2-7	few	TRBD2	CSAPILATREQYF	TGCAGTGCCCCGATACTAGCGACAAGAGAGCAGTACTTC
TRBV20-1	TRBJ2-5	many	.	CSVGPETQYF	TGCAGTGTCGGTCCAGAGACCCAGTACTTC
TRBV5-1	TRBJ2-1	.	TRBD1	CASSARTGVNNEQFF	TGCGCCAGCAGCGCTAGGACAGGAGTAAACAATGAGCAGTTCTTC
TRBV7-9	TRBJ2-5	few	.	CASSFLLGGAETQYF	TGTGCCAGCAGCTTTCTCCTCGGCGGGGCAGAGACCCAGTACTTC
TRBV27	TRBJ2-3	.	TRBD1	CACKTGQGADTRYF	TGTGCCTGCAAGACGGGACAGGGGGCAGATACGCGGTATTTT
TRBV28	TRBJ2-1	.	TRBD2	CASSLGAGGRSYNEQFF	TGTGCCAGCAGTTTGGGGGCGGGAGGAAGGTCCTACAATGAGCAGTTCTTC
TRBV5-5	TRBJ2-2	medium-sized	TRBD2	CASRTSGSSRAGELFF	TGTGCCAGCAGAACTAGCGGGAGCTCCAGGGCCGGGGAGCTGTTTTTT
TRBV11-2	TRBJ1-5	many	TRBD1	CASSGGQGAYQPQHF	TGTGCCAGCAGCGGGGGACAGGGGGCATATCAGCCCCAGCATTTT